The source of this T cell receptor (beta chain) is a study of blood T cells in healthy people across ages. A J-beta primer mix and a sample-barcoded 5' primer were used in a second PCR of roughly 6 to 12 cycles. At least 2.5 million CDR3-containing paired-end reads were obtained per sample. TCRdb independently ran MiXCR on the 5' RACE reads; one entry per CDR3 protein. The table shows approximately 830,000 distinct CDR3 sequences, with around two thirds occurring only once. Germline V CDR1 and CDR2: MNHNY, SVGAGI (reference sequence). CDR3 length equals 16 residues. General study results and limits: When set beside aged donors, long-lived donors presented more naive CD4+ cells and higher diversity. It was held that diversity estimates obtained from one million T cells represented underestimates.

Peripheral blood was drawn, around 9.5 milliliters per donor. This clonotype was counted only a few times. Its antigen is still unknown. The TCR sequence derives from a young man in good health. The sequenced sample was blood. The chain uses TRBV6-6 and TRBJ2-4; TRBD2 matches at 15 bases. The end of the DNA fits TRBJ2-7 better, so the J call may be wrong. CDR3 protein: CASKGLAGGSSYEQYF. DNA of the CDR3: TGTGCCAGCAAGGGACTAGCGGGGGGCTCTTCCTACGAGCAGTACTTC.